This is a list of T cell receptor beta chains from one sample in a study of T cell responses to AZD1222 COVID-19 vaccine. This table comes from immunoSEQ multiplex PCR, and its TCRdb copy is limited to in-frame clones, with some not included. Of 100,000 to 150,000 clones listed, more than 80% are singletons. The sequenced sample was peripheral blood, obtained on day 0 of AZD1222 vaccination. Receptor source: an adult in good health. CDR3s include the opening cysteine and the closing phenylalanine or tryptophan. The D gene is left open where the match is weak. Expanded clones are given a class, and other clones once, few, many or no size at all.

D	V	J	size	DNA	CDR3
TRBD1	TRBV29-1	TRBJ2-3	-	TGCAGCGTTGAAGATCAAGGAACAGGGGACCCAGATACGCAGTATTTT	CSVEDQGTGDPDTQYF
-	TRBV7-3	TRBJ2-1	-	TGTGCCAGCAGGCGCACAGGACACAATGAGCAGTTCTTC	CASRRTGHNEQFF
-	TRBV28	TRBJ1-2	-	TGTGCCAGCAGTTTACTACCACAGGGAAGTTCTGACTACACCTTC	CASSLLPQGSSDYTF
-	TRBV5-4	TRBJ2-7	-	TGTGCCAGCAGCTTGGGTTTAGGAGTGGGTTCAAGCTACGAGCAGTACTTC	CASSLGLGVGSSYEQYF
TRBD2	TRBV5-1	TRBJ2-2	-	TGCGCCAGCAGCCAGACCGGGACTAGCGGGAGGGCCCCCACCGGGGAGCTGTTTTTT	CASSQTGTSGRAPTGELFF
-	TRBV7-2	TRBJ1-1	once	TGTGCCAGCAGCTTAGAATATAACACTGAAGCTTTCTTT	CASSLEYNTEAFF
-	TRBV11-1	TRBJ2-3	once	TGTGCCAGCAGCTTATCCGGGGGAGCGGGAGATACGCAGTATTTT	CASSLSGGAGDTQYF
-	TRBV4-1	TRBJ2-1	-	TGCGCCAGCAGCCAGGGATATCTAGCCTACAATGAGCAGTTCTTC	CASSQGYLAYNEQFF
TRBD1	TRBV2	TRBJ2-5	-	TGTGCCAGCAGTGGGGACAGGGGGCACGAGACCCAGTACTTC	CASSGDRGHETQYF
-	TRBV28	TRBJ2-1	-	TGTGCCAGCAGTTTGCCGGGGGAGACCTACAATGAGCAGTTCTTC	CASSLPGETYNEQFF
TRBD2	TRBV5-1	TRBJ2-1	-	TGCGCCAGCAGCTTGGCCCCTAGCGGGGGACCCAATGAGCAGTTCTTC	CASSLAPSGGPNEQFF
TRBD1	TRBV3-1/TRBV3-2	TRBJ2-7	-	TGTGCCAGCAGCCAAGGCCCGGGACAGGGGGCCAACGAGCAGTACTTC	CASSQGPGQGANEQYF
-	TRBV6-5	TRBJ2-5	few	TGTGCCAGCAGTAGCACCCGAGAGACCCAGTACTTC	CASSSTRETQYF
-	TRBV27	TRBJ1-2	-	TGTGCCAGCAGTTTAAGGGGAGCTAACTATGGCTACACCTTC	CASSLRGANYGYTF
-	TRBV5-1	TRBJ1-1	-	TGCGCCAGCTCAAAGGGGGACACTGAAGCTTTCTTT	CASSKGDTEAFF
-	TRBV12-3/TRBV12-4	TRBJ1-2	-	TGTGCCAGCAGTTTAGTGCGAGGGGATGGCTACACCTTC	CASSLVRGDGYTF
-	TRBV7-3	TRBJ2-7	once	TGTGCCTTCCCGGACAGCGCCTACGAGCAGTACTTC	CAFPDSAYEQYF
TRBD2	TRBV7-2	TRBJ2-7	-	TGTGCCAGCAGCTTAGCCCTAGCGGGGAGCTCCTACGAGCAGTACTTC	CASSLALAGSSYEQYF
-	TRBV7-6	TRBJ2-1	-	TGTGCCAGCAGCTTACGAGCCTCTCGCTCCTACAATGAGCAGTTCTTC	CASSLRASRSYNEQFF
TRBD1	TRBV7-3	TRBJ1-2	-	TGTGCCAGCAGCACCAAAGGACAGGGGCCCCTTTATGGCTACACCTTC	CASSTKGQGPLYGYTF
TRBD1	TRBV19	TRBJ1-4	-	TGTGCCAGTAGTTCGGGACAGAATGAAAAACTGTTTTTT	CASSSGQNEKLFF
TRBD2	TRBV6-5	TRBJ2-7	-	TGTGCCAGCAGTTACTCGACTAGCGGGGGGTACGAGCAGTACTTC	CASSYSTSGGYEQYF